This T cell receptor (beta chain) was identified during a study of OX40 agonist ivuxolimab in advanced cancers. Clones were sequenced by immunoSEQ multiplex PCR, and TCRdb holds only the in-frame ones, with some missing. The table has 45,000 to 60,000 clones, around nine tenths seen once. This CDR3 spans 12 amino acids. Germline assignment: CDR1 SNHLY and CDR2 FYNNEI. The V end lost 8 bases, the J end lost 2 bases, and 7 bases lay between the germline ends. The rearrangement uses TRBV2 and TRBJ1-5; unclear D gene. This TCR came from an adult with an advanced solid tumor such as melanoma, head and neck, liver or kidney cancer. The material sequenced was CD4+ or CD8+ T cells sorted from blood, taken in a trial of the OX40 agonist ivuxolimab. CDR3 loop: CASLHGNQPQHF. CDR3 in DNA: TGTGCCAGCTTGCACGGCAATCAGCCCCAGCATTTT.